A selection of T cell receptor beta chains follows, all from one sample in a study of blood T cell repertoires in COVID-19. Sequenced by immunoSEQ multiplex PCR; TCRdb stores in-frame clones only, minus some. The sample yields hundreds of thousands of clones, around 88% seen once. The sample comprised peripheral blood. The receptors here all came from a woman aged 25 to 45 with acute or convalescent COVID-19. The CDR3 runs from the conserved cysteine through the conserved F or W. D genes are given only for firm matches. Size is omitted from some rows. Given values are once, few, many or a class for expanded clones.

j_call,d_call,cdr3_length,v_call,clone_size,cdr3_nt,cdr3_aa
TRBJ1-6,-,13,TRBV5-6,-,TGTGCCAGCAGCTTGCCAGGGCCTTCACCCCTCCACTTT,CASSLPGPSPLHF
TRBJ2-1,-,14,TRBV27,-,TGTGCCAGCAGCCCTACGGTGTCCTACAATGAGCAGTTCTTC,CASSPTVSYNEQFF
TRBJ2-2,-,14,TRBV5-1,few,TGCGCCAGCAGCTTGTCAGGGGCAGGCGGGGAGCTGTTTTTT,CASSLSGAGGELFF
TRBJ1-2,TRBD1,16,TRBV3-1/TRBV3-2,-,TGTGCCAGCAGCTCAACTGAGGGGGCGGAACGTTCCCGGTACACCTTC,CASSSTEGAERSRYTF
TRBJ2-7,TRBD1,15,TRBV2,once,TGTGCCAGCATTCTGGACAGGGGATCGGCGAGGGAGCAGTACTTC,CASILDRGSAREQYF
TRBJ1-1,TRBD1,14,TRBV28,few,TGTGCCAGCAGTTTCCGAAGGGGGCTGGGTGAAGCTTTCTTT,CASSFRRGLGEAFF
TRBJ1-2,-,14,TRBV5-1,-,TGCGCCAGCAGCTTGGCCCAGGGATCCTATGGCTACACCTTC,CASSLAQGSYGYTF
TRBJ1-2,-,14,TRBV3-1/TRBV3-2,-,TGTGCCAGCAGCCAAGAACTAGGAGACTATGGCTACACCTTC,CASSQELGDYGYTF
TRBJ2-2,-,17,TRBV9,-,TGTGCCAGCAGCGTTAGCCCTGCAGCGACGAACACCGGGGAGCTGTTTTTT,CASSVSPAATNTGELFF
TRBJ2-1,-,13,TRBV6-5,-,TGTGCCAGCAGTTATGGGGGGAGCAATGAGCAGTTCTTC,CASSYGGSNEQFF
TRBJ2-6,TRBD2,15,TRBV2,few,TGTGCCAGCAGGCGGGAGGTCTCTGGGGCCAACGTCCTGACTTTC,CASRREVSGANVLTF
TRBJ2-1,-,13,TRBV30,-,TGTGCCTGGAGTGTACTATCCGGGAATGAGCAGTTCTTC,CAWSVLSGNEQFF
TRBJ1-1,-,13,TRBV15,-,TGTGCCACCAGCAGAACGACCACAGCTGAAGCTTTCTTT,CATSRTTTAEAFF
TRBJ2-2,-,14,TRBV20-1,-,TGCAGTGCTAGTTCGGGAAAGAACACCGGGGAGCTGTTTTTT,CSASSGKNTGELFF
TRBJ2-2,TRBD2,14,TRBV9,-,TGTGCCAGCAGCAGTCGTCGCGGGAGCGGGGAGCTGTTTTTT,CASSSRRGSGELFF
TRBJ2-4,TRBD2,11,TRBV4-1,-,TGCGCCGGACATGGGAGGGACATTCAGTACTTC,CAGHGRDIQYF
TRBJ1-6,TRBD1,16,TRBV5-1,-,TGCGCCAGCAGCTTGACCGGACAGGGTGTTAATTCACCCCTCCACTTT,CASSLTGQGVNSPLHF
TRBJ1-3,-,13,TRBV2,-,TGTGCCAGCAGCCCAGGGACTGGAAACACCATATATTTT,CASSPGTGNTIYF
TRBJ1-2,TRBD1,15,TRBV7-9,-,TGTGCCAGCAGCCCTACAGGGGGCAGGGGCTATGGCTACACCTTC,CASSPTGGRGYGYTF
TRBJ2-1,TRBD1,14,TRBV12-5,-,TGTGCTAGTGGCCGAGGACAGGCTAGGGATGAGCAGTTCTTC,CASGRGQARDEQFF
TRBJ2-7,-,18,TRBV21-1,-,TGTGCCAGCAGCAAAGGATCGATAGGGTGCGAGGACACCTACGAGCAGTACTTC,CASSKGSIGCEDTYEQYF
TRBJ2-3,TRBD2,15,TRBV3-1/TRBV3-2,-,TGTGCCAGCAGCCAAGGGCGGGGGGGCCTAGATACGCAGTATTTT,CASSQGRGGLDTQYF
TRBJ2-1,-,14,TRBV7-9,-,TGTGCCAGCAGCTTTGGGGCTTCCCTCAATGAGCAGTTCTTC,CASSFGASLNEQFF
TRBJ2-3,-,15,TRBV30,-,TGTGCCTGGAGTGTCCGACTCCGAGAAAGTTATACGCAGTATTTT,CAWSVRLRESYTQYF
TRBJ2-1,TRBD2,14,TRBV29-1,-,TGCAGCCACCTCCCTGGACTAGGGGTGGGTGAGCAGTTCTTC,CSHLPGLGVGEQFF
TRBJ1-2,-,13,TRBV2,-,TGTGCCAGCAGTGGACAGCTTAACTATGGCTACACCTTC,CASSGQLNYGYTF
TRBJ1-6,-,12,TRBV6-5,-,TGTGCCAGCAACCCCAGGGATTCACCCCTCCACTTT,CASNPRDSPLHF
TRBJ2-7,-,20,TRBV7-6,-,TGTGCCAGCAGCTTAAGCGATCCGGGGAACGAAGATCTGAGCGACTACGAGCAGTACTTC,CASSLSDPGNEDLSDYEQYF
TRBJ2-2,-,16,TRBV19,-,TGTGCCAGGACTAGGCTCAGGAGAGAGAACACCGGGGAGCTGTTTTTT,CARTRLRRENTGELFF
TRBJ2-2,TRBD2,16,TRBV28,-,TGTGCCAGCAGTCCCCATTTGGCCGGGGGGACCGGGGAGCTGTTTTTT,CASSPHLAGGTGELFF
TRBJ1-2,-,16,TRBV3-1/TRBV3-2,-,TGTGCCAGCAGCTCCGAGTATCAGGGTCGGGACTATGGCTACACCTTC,CASSSEYQGRDYGYTF
TRBJ2-3,-,13,TRBV9,once,TGTGCCAGCAGCGTCGGGGGTACAGATACGCAGTATTTT,CASSVGGTDTQYF
TRBJ1-3,-,14,TRBV10-3,few,TGTGCCATCAGTCTAAGAGGGACTGGAAACACCATATATTTT,CAISLRGTGNTIYF
TRBJ2-2,TRBD1,14,TRBV28,-,TGTGCCAGCGCCGGGACAGGGTTTGTGGGGGAGCTGTTTTTT,CASAGTGFVGELFF
TRBJ1-1,-,16,TRBV4-1,-,TGCGCCAGCAGCCAGGCAGGGTTGAGGATGAACACTGAAGCTTTCTTT,CASSQAGLRMNTEAFF